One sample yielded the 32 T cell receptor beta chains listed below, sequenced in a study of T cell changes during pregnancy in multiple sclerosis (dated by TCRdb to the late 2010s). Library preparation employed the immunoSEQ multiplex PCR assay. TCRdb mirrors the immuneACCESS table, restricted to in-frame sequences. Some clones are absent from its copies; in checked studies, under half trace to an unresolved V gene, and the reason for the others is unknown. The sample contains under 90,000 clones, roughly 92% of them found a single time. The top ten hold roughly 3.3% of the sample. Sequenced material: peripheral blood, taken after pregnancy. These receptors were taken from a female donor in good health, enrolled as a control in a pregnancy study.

Written as DNA, the CDR3 is TGTGCCAGCAGCTTTGGAGCGGCGGGGGATACGCAGTATTTT. This encodes CASSFGAAGDTQYF. The V gene is TRBV7-9, the J gene TRBJ2-3, with D tentatively TRBD2 (6 bases). CDR1 and CDR2 (germline): SEHNR, FQNEAQ (reference sequence). V shed 3 bases and J shed 6 bases, with 13 bases lying between them. This CDR3 is 14 amino acids long. Looking up the rest from reference TRBV7-9 and TRBJ2-3 gives the full variable domain: DTGVSQNPRHKITKRGQNVTFRCDPISEHNRLYWYRQTLGQGPEFLTYFQNEAQLEKSRLLSDRFSAERPKGSFSTLEIQRTEQGDSAMYLCASSFGAAGDTQYFGPGTRLTVL.

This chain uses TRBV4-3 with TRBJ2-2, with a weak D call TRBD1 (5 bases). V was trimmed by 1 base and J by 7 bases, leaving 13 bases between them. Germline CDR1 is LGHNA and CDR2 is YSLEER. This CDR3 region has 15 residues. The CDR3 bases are TGCGCCAGCAGCCAAGCTCAGGGTTACCTCGGGGAGCTGTTTTTT. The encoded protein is CASSQAQGYLGELFF.

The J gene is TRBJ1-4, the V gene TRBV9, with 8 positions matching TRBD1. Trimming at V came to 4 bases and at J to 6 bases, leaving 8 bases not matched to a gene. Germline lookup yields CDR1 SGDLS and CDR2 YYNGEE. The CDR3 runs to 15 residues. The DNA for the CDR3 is TGTGCCAGCAGCCCGCAGGGGGCCGGGGATGAAAAACTGTTTTTT. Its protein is CASSPQGAGDEKLFF.

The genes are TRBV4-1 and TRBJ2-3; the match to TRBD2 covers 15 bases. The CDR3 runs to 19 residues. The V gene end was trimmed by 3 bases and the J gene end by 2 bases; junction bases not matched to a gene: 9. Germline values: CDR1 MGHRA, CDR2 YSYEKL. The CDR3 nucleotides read TGCGCCAGCAGCCAGCCGGGACTAGCGGGGGGCGTCTTCACAGATACGCAGTATTTT. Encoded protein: CASSQPGLAGGVFTDTQYF.

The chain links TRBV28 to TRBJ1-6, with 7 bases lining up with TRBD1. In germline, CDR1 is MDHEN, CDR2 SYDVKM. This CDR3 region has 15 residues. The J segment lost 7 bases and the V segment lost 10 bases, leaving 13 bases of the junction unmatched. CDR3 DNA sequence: TGTGCCACTGAGCTTGACAGGGTTGACAATTCACCCCTCCACTTT. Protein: CATELDRVDNSPLHF.

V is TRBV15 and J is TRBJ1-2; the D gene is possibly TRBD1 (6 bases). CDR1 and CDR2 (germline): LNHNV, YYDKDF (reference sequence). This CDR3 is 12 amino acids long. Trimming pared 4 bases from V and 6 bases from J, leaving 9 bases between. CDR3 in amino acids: CATSMGADGYTF. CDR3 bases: TGTGCCACCAGCATGGGGGCGGATGGCTACACCTTC.

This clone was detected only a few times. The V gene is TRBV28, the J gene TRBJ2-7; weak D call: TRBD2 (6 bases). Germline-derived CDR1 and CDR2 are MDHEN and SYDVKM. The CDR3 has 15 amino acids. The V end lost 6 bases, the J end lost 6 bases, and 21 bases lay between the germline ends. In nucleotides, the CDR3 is TGTGCCAGCAGGAAAAGCGGGTTTATCACCTCCGAGCAGTACTTC. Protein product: CASRKSGFITSEQYF.

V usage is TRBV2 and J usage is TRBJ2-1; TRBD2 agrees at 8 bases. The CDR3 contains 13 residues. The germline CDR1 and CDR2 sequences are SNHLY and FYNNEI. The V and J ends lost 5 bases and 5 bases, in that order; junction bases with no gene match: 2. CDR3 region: CASSLAGNNEQFF. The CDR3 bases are TGTGCCAGCAGTCTAGCGGGTAACAATGAGCAGTTCTTC. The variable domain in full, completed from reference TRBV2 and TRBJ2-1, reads EPEVTQTPSHQVTQMGQEVILRCVPISNHLYFYWYRQILGQKVEFLVSFYNNEISEKSEIFDDQFSVERPDGSNFTLKIRSTKLEDSAMYFCASSLAGNNEQFFGPGTRLTVL.

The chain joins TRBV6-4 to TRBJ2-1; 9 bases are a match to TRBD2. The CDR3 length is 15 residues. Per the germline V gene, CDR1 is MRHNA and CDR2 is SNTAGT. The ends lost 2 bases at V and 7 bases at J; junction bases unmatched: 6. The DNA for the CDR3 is TGTGCCAGCAGTGACGGGCGGGGGGGCGTGAATGAGCAGTTCTTC. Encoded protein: CASSDGRGGVNEQFF.

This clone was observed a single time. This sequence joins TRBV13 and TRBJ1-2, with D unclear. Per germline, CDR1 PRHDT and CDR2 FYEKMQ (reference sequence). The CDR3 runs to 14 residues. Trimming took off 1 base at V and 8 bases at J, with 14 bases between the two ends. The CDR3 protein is CASSLDRRSVGYTF. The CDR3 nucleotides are TGTGCCAGCAGCTTAGACAGAAGGTCTGTGGGCTACACCTTC.

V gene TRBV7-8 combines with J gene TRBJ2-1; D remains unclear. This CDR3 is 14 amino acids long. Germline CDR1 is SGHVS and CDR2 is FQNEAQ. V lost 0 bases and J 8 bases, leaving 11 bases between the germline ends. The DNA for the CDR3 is TGTGCCAGCAGCTTAGCAAGAGTCCCCGATGAGCAGTTCTTC. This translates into CASSLARVPDEQFF.

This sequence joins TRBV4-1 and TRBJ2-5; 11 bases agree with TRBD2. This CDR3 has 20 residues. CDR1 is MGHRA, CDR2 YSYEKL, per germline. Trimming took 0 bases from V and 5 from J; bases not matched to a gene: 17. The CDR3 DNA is TGCGCCAGCAGCCAAGATAGAGGGGGACTAGCGGCGTCCCATGGGGAGACCCAGTACTTC. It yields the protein CASSQDRGGLAASHGETQYF.

The CDR3 region has the DNA TGTGCCAGCAGCTTACTGCCTAGCGGGAACTACGAGCAGTACTTC. Encoded protein: CASSLLPSGNYEQYF. The chain joins TRBV5-5 to TRBJ2-7, with 9 nucleotides matching TRBD2. In germline, CDR1 is SGHKS, CDR2 YYEKEE (reference sequence). This CDR3 has 15 amino acids. V lost 2 bases to trimming and J lost 3 bases; unmatched junction nucleotides: 6.

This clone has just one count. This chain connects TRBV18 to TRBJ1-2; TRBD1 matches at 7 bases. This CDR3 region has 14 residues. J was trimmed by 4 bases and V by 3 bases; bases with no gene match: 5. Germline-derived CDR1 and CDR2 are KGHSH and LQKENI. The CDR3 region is CASSPTDRAYGYTF. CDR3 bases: TGTGCCAGCTCACCTACAGACAGGGCCTATGGCTACACCTTC.

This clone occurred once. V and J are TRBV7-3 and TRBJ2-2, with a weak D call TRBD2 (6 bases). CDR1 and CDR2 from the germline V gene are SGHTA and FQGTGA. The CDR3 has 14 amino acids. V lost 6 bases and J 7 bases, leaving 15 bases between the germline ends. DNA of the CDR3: TGTGCCAGCAGGCGTCCTGGGGGAGGCGGGGAGCTGTTTTTT. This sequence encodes CASRRPGGGGELFF.

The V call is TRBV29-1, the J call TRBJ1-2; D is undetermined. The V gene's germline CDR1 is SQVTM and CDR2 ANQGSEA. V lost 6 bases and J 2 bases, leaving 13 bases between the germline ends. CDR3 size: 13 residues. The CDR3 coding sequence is TGCAGCGTAACTTCGAATCGGAACTATGGCTACACCTTC. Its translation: CSVTSNRNYGYTF.

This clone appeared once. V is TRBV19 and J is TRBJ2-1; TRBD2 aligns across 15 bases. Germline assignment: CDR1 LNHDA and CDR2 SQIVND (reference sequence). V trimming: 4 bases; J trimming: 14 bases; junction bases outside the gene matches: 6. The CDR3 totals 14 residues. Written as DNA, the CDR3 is TGTGCCAGTAGTACCACGGGACTAGCGGGGGGAAAGTTCTTC. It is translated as CASSTTGLAGGKFF. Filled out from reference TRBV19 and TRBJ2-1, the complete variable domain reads DGGITQSPKYLFRKEGQNVTLSCEQNLNHDAMYWYRQDPGQGLRLIYYSQIVNDFQKGDIAEGYSVSREKKESFPLTVTSAQKNPTAFYLCASSTTGLAGGKFFGPGTRLTVL.

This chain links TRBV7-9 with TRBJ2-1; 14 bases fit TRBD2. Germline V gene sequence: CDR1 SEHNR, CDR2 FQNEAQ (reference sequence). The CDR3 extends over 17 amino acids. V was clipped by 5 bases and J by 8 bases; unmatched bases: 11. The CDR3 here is CASSPNRGLAGGHEQFF. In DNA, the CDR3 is TGTGCCAGCAGCCCCAACCGCGGACTAGCGGGGGGACATGAGCAGTTCTTC.

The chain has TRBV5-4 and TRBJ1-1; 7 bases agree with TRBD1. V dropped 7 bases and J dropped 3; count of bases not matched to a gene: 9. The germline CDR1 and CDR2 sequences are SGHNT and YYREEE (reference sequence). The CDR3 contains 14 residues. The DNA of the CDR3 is TGTGCCAGCGGAGGGAGAGGGGGCGACACTGAAGCTTTCTTT. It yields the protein CASGGRGGDTEAFF. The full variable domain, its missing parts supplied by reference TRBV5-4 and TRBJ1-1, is ETGVTQSPTHLIKTRGQQVTLRCSSQSGHNTVSWYQQALGQGPQFIFQYYREEENGRGNFPPRFSGLQFPNYSSELNVNALELDDSALYLCASGGRGGDTEAFFGQGTRLTVV.

CDR3 in amino acids: CASKNSAGEKLFF. Here the CDR3 DNA reads TGTGCCAGCAAGAACAGTGCAGGGGAAAAACTGTTTTTT. V gene TRBV27 combines with J gene TRBJ1-4, with a weak D call TRBD1 (5 bases). V lost 7 bases and J 8 bases, leaving 14 bases between the germline ends. Per the germline V gene, CDR1 is MNHEY and CDR2 is SMNVEV (reference sequence). The CDR3 runs 13 residues.

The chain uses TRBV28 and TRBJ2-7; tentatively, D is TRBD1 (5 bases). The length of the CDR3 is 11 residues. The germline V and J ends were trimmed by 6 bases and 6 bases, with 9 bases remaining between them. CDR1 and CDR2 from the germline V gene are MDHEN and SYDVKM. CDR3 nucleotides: TGTGCCAGCAGGGACAACCGCGAGCAGTACTTC. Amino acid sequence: CASRDNREQYF.

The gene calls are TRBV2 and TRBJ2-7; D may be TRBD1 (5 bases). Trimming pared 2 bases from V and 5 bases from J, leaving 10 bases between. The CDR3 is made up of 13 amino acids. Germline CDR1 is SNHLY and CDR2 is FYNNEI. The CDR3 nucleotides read TGTGCCAGCAGTGAAAGGGGCAAGGACGAGCAGTACTTC. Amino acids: CASSERGKDEQYF.

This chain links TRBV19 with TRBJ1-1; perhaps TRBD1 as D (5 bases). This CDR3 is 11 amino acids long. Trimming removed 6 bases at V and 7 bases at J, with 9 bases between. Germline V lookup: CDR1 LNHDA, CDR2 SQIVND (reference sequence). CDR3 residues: CASRRDSEAFF. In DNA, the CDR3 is TGTGCCAGTAGGAGAGACAGTGAAGCTTTCTTT.

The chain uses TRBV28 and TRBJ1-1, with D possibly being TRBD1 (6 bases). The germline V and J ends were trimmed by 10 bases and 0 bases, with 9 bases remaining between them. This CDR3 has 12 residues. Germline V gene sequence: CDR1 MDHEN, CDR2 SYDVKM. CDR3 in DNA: TGTGCCACATGGACAGTGAACACTGAAGCTTTCTTT. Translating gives CATWTVNTEAFF.

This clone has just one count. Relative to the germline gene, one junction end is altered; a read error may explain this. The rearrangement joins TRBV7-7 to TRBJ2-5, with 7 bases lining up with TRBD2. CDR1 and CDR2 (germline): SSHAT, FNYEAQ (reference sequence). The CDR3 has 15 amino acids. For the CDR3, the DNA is TGTGCTAGCAGCTTAGGTAGCGGGCCTCAAGAGACCCAGTACTTC. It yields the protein CASSLGSGPQETQYF. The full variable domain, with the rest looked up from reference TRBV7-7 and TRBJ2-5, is GAGVSQSPRYKVTKRGQDVTLRCDPISSHATLYWYQQALGQGPEFLTYFNYEAQPDKSGLPSDRFSAERPEGSISTLTIQRTEQRDSAMYRCASSLGSGPQETQYFGPGTRLLVL.

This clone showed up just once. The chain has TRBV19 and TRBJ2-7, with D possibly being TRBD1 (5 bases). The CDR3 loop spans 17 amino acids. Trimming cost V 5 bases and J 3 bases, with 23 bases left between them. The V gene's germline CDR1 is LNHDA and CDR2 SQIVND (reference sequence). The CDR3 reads CASSPRQTNPFYYEQYF. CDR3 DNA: TGTGCCAGTAGTCCGCGACAGACCAATCCCTTTTACTACGAGCAGTACTTC.

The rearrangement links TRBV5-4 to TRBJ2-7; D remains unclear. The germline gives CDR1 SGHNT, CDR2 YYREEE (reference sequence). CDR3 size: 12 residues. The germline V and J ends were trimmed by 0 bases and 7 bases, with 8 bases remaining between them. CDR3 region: CASSLGPLEQYF. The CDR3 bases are TGTGCCAGCAGCTTGGGGCCCCTTGAGCAGTACTTC.

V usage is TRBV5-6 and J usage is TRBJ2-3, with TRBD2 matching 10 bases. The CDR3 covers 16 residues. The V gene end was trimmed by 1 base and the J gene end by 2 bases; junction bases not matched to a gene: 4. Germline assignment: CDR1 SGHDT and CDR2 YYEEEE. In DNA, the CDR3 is TGTGCCAGCAGCTTGCTAGCGGGGGTTTTCACAGATACGCAGTATTTT. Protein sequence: CASSLLAGVFTDTQYF.

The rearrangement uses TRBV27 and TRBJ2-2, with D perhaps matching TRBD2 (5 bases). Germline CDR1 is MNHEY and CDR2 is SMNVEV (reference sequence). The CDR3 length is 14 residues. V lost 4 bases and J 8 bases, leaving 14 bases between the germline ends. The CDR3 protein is CASSYGLGEGELFF. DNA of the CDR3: TGTGCCAGCAGTTACGGACTCGGGGAGGGGGAGCTGTTTTTT.

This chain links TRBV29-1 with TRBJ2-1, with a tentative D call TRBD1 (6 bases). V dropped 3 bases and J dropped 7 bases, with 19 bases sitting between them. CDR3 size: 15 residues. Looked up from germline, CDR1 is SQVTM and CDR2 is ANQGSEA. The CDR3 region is CSVEVTGQSENEQFF. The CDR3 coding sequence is TGCAGCGTTGAGGTTACAGGGCAGAGTGAGAATGAGCAGTTCTTC.

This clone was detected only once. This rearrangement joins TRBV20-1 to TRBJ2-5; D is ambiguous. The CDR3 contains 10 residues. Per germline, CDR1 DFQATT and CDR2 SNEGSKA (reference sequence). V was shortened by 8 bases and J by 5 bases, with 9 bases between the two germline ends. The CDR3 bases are TGCAGTACCCAGGCCGAGACCCAGTACTTC. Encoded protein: CSTQAETQYF.

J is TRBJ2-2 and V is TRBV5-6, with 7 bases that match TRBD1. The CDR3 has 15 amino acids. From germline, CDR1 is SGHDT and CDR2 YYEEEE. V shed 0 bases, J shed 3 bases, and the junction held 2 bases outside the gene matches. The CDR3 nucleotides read TGTGCCAGCAGCTTGGTGCAGGGGGACACCGGGGAGCTGTTTTTT. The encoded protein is CASSLVQGDTGELFF.